This T cell receptor beta chain was recorded in a study of blood T cells in healthy people across ages. The study's findings and limits: Per-million-T-cell TCR beta diversity fell roughly linearly with age.

CDR1 and CDR2 (germline): SNHLY, FYNNEI. CDR3 length: 11 residues. With 8 bases removed from V and 9 bases from J, the gap between germline ends came to 11 bases. Then a second PCR, running roughly 7 to 11 cycles, was carried out with a sample-barcoded 5' primer and a J-beta primer mix. TCRdb re-analysed the 5' RACE reads in MiXCR, keeping a single row per CDR3 protein. The repertoire holds about 570,000 distinct CDR3 sequences, with around a quarter as singletons. In regard to this clonotype: Its antigen remains unknown.

In addition, the sample was reused for a study of T cells of mothers and their children. This second report adds: Nine systemically healthy Caucasian donors: three mothers, six children.

Source material: blood. The receptor was derived from a boy aged 2 to 10 in good health. This rearrangement joins TRBV2 to TRBJ2-1; possibly TRBD2 for D (6 bases). This CDR3 is CASGRSGEQFF. The CDR3 DNA is TGTGCCAGCGGGAGGAGTGGTGAGCAGTTCTTC.